This T cell receptor beta chain originates from a study of vaccination and CD4 T cells after COVID-19. Study-level points and caveats: SARS-CoV-2-reactive clonotype medians increased from approximately 21 to 40, not significantly.

Time point in this sample: late sampling 161 to 241 days after vaccination in three convalescent patients. Treatment specified: roughly 10-day PBMC culture with coronavirus spike peptide pools or control peptides (ViraFEST assay). The ViraFEST method relied on peptide pools to expand antigen-specific T cells, followed by TCR sequencing. Half-medium changes with fresh IL-2 medium occurred on days 3 and 7. A word on this clonotype: Its antigen is as yet unknown.

Once obtained from cultured CD4+ T cells, the DNA was sequenced using the Oncomine TCR Beta short-read assay. TCRdb reanalysed the PCR reads using MiXCR and keeps one entry per CDR3 protein. The sample carries 23,000 or so distinct CDR3 sequences, 43% recorded once. This TCR was sampled from a human donor who had recovered from COVID-19. The specimen comprised CD4+ T cells from blood, cultured in vitro, sampled about 7 months after SARS-CoV-2 vaccination.

The CDR3 DNA is TGTGCCAGCAGTCCGTGGACTAGCGGGCACCAGTACTTC. Amino acids: CASSPWTSGHQYF. V gene TRBV28 combines with J gene TRBJ2-7; 11 bases match TRBD2. J was trimmed by 10 bases and V by 5 bases; bases with no gene match: 7. This CDR3 is built from 13 residues. CDR1 and CDR2 (germline): MDHEN, SYDVKM.